The clone carrying this TCR beta chain came up a few times. What it recognizes is unknown. The germline V gene has CDR1 KGHSH and CDR2 LQKENI. The CDR3 loop spans 15 amino acids. Trimming took off 3 bases at V and 8 bases at J, with 17 bases between the two ends. From PBMCs, CD4+ and CD8+ T cells were sorted. Extracted RNA was reverse transcribed, and the resulting cDNA served as sequencing template. Sequencing was performed with immunoSEQ multiplex PCR; in TCRdb, only in-frame clones are kept and a portion is missing. Here the sample spans 140,000 to 150,000 clones, around two thirds being singletons. The data were obtained in a study of CD8+ T cells in alopecia areata. Study-level findings and limits: More clonal than normal scalp was lesional scalp, particularly alopecia totalis/universalis. Whereas mice showed it more clearly, TCR sharing across patients was murkier, possibly because of HLA. The study also sequences resident alphabeta T cells of normal skin in scalp samples.

The sequence was obtained from a human donor in good health. Sequenced: CD8+ T cells sorted from blood. This chain uses TRBV18 with TRBJ2-1; D may be TRBD1 or TRBD2 (5 bases each). The CDR3 bases are TGTGCCAGCTCACCTGAGAGGGCCGTGACAGATGAGCAGTTCTTC. This encodes CASSPERAVTDEQFF.